This entry lists 10 T cell receptor beta chains sequenced from one sample in a study of post-analysis software for immune sequencing data. General study points: In patients, TRBV5-6, TRBV5-1 and TRBV20-1 belonged to roughly 5 TRBV segments found more frequently than in controls.

cDNA libraries of TCR beta carried unique molecular identifiers. One entry per CDR3 protein, called by TCRdb with MiXCR from the PCR reads. The table includes hundreds of thousands of distinct CDR3 sequences, roughly 50% detected once. Their specific antigens are unknown. Sequenced sample: blood. These receptors all come from a girl aged 5 to 17 with multiple sclerosis.

This clonotype has only a few counts. The gene calls are TRBV24-1 and TRBJ2-3, with 13 nucleotides matching TRBD2. The CDR3 is 17 residues long. Germline CDR1 and CDR2: KGHDR and SFDVKD. V lost 4 bases and J lost 3; bases outside the gene matches: 6. The CDR3 spells CATSDRLAGGWTDTQYF. The CDR3 DNA is TGTGCCACCAGTGACCGACTAGCGGGAGGTTGGACAGATACGCAGTATTTT.

V and J are TRBV2 and TRBJ2-5; 8 bases are a match to TRBD1. Germline V lookup: CDR1 SNHLY, CDR2 FYNNEI. Trimming took 9 bases from V and 6 from J; bases not matched to a gene: 12. The CDR3 covers 14 residues. The CDR3 DNA reads as TGTGCCAGTAGGACAAATCGACAGGGGCAGACCCAGTACTTC. Translated: CASRTNRQGQTQYF.

V usage is TRBV20-1 and J usage is TRBJ1-2, with a weak D call TRBD1 (6 bases). CDR1 DFQATT and CDR2 SNEGSKA come from the germline V gene (reference sequence). CDR3 length equals 12 residues. The ends were cut back, 5 bases at V and 8 bases at J, with 15 bases in the middle. The CDR3 sequence: CSALTGGKGYTF. The CDR3 nucleotides read TGCAGTGCTCTAACCGGGGGCAAGGGCTACACCTTC.

The chain carries TRBV20-1 and TRBJ2-3; D is unclear. CDR1 and CDR2 (germline): DFQATT, SNEGSKA (reference sequence). The V gene lost 5 bases and the J gene lost 6 bases, with 18 bases spanning the gap. The CDR3 has 14 amino acids. The CDR3, as DNA: TGCAGTGCTCCTCACATCGACGTCCAGGATACGCAGTATTTT. Its translation: CSAPHIDVQDTQYF.

This clonotype was counted only a few times. The rearrangement uses TRBV5-1 and TRBJ2-4; D uncertain. Germline values: CDR1 SGHRS, CDR2 YFSETQ. The CDR3 length is 14 residues. The V end was cut by 0 bases, the J end by 8 bases, with 12 bases between. The CDR3 DNA is TGCGCCAGCAGCTTGGGCCCCCTCACGGACATTCAGTACTTC. It codes for CASSLGPLTDIQYF. Looking up the rest from reference TRBV5-1 and TRBJ2-4 gives the full variable domain: KAGVTQTPRYLIKTRGQQVTLSCSPISGHRSVSWYQQTPGQGLQFLFEYFSETQRNKGNFPGRFSGRQFSNSRSEMNVSTLELGDSALYLCASSLGPLTDIQYFGAGTRLSVL.

As regards this clonotype: A junction boundary mismatches the germline segment, possibly from a read error. The CDR3 protein is CSANPSGAAAGEQYF. Here the CDR3 DNA reads TGTAGTGCCAATCCCTCCGGGGCGGCCGCTGGGGAGCAGTACTTC. The chain links TRBV20-1 to TRBJ2-7, with D perhaps given as TRBD1 or TRBD2 (5 bases each). The CDR3 has 15 residues. Germline V gene sequence: CDR1 DFQATT, CDR2 SNEGSKA (reference sequence).

This clonotype has only a few counts. The V and J genes are TRBV20-1 and TRBJ2-2; D not resolved. This CDR3 region has 12 residues. Trimming shortened V by 6 bases and J by 4 bases, and 9 bases separated the two germline ends. Per germline, CDR1 DFQATT and CDR2 SNEGSKA (reference sequence). In DNA form, the CDR3 reads TGCAGTGCCACCAGATTCACCGGGGAGCTGTTTTTT. It specifies CSATRFTGELFF.

J is TRBJ2-5 and V is TRBV11-1; 10 nucleotides match TRBD2. Germline V gene sequence: CDR1 SGHAT, CDR2 FQDESV (reference sequence). V was clipped by 1 base and J by 4 bases; unmatched bases: 12. CDR3 length equals 18 residues. The CDR3 is CASSLGTLAGDSRETQYF. DNA for the CDR3: TGTGCCAGCAGCTTAGGCACGCTAGCGGGAGATTCCAGAGAGACCCAGTACTTC.

This sequence joins TRBV7-8 and TRBJ1-2; D is perhaps TRBD1 (5 bases). The germline CDR1 and CDR2 sequences are SGHVS and FQNEAQ. The CDR3 is made up of 13 amino acids. Trimming took 5 bases from V and 4 from J, leaving 11 bases between them. The CDR3 DNA reads as TGTGCCAGCAGCCCAACCCAGGGCTATGGCTACACCTTC. Protein product: CASSPTQGYGYTF.

This clonotype was observed a handful of times. In DNA form, the CDR3 reads TGTGCCAGCAGCACCGCTGCGGGAGCCTACAATGAGCAGTTCTTC. It translates to CASSTAAGAYNEQFF. The chain recombines TRBV7-3 with TRBJ2-1, with 7 bases fitting TRBD2. Germline V CDR1 and CDR2: SGHTA, FQGTGA. V gave up 5 bases and J gave up 2 bases; unmatched junction bases: 6. The length of the CDR3 is 15 residues.